This T cell receptor (beta chain) stems from a study of CD8 T cells in ankylosing spondylitis. The V end lost 6 bases, the J end lost 5 bases, and 10 bases lay between the germline ends. The CDR3 contains 12 residues. Germline CDR1 and CDR2: SNHLY and FYNNEI. TCRdb reprocessed the 5' RACE reads with MiXCR, giving one entry per CDR3 protein. This table has under 120,000 distinct CDR3 sequences, approximately 25% appearing once. Study-wide results and limits: Reportedly, disease-linked clones are significantly enriched in ankylosing spondylitis patients' matched synovial fluid.

Ten or more counts support this clonotype. Its specificity is unknown. The sequencing sample was made of synovial fluid, either unsorted or a sorted T cell fraction (not recorded which). The chain recombines TRBV2 with TRBJ2-5; D uncertain. The receptor was derived from a male donor with ankylosing spondylitis. CDR3 sequence reads: CASSYSQETQYF. The CDR3 nucleotides read TGTGCCAGCAGCTACAGCCAGGAGACCCAGTACTTC.